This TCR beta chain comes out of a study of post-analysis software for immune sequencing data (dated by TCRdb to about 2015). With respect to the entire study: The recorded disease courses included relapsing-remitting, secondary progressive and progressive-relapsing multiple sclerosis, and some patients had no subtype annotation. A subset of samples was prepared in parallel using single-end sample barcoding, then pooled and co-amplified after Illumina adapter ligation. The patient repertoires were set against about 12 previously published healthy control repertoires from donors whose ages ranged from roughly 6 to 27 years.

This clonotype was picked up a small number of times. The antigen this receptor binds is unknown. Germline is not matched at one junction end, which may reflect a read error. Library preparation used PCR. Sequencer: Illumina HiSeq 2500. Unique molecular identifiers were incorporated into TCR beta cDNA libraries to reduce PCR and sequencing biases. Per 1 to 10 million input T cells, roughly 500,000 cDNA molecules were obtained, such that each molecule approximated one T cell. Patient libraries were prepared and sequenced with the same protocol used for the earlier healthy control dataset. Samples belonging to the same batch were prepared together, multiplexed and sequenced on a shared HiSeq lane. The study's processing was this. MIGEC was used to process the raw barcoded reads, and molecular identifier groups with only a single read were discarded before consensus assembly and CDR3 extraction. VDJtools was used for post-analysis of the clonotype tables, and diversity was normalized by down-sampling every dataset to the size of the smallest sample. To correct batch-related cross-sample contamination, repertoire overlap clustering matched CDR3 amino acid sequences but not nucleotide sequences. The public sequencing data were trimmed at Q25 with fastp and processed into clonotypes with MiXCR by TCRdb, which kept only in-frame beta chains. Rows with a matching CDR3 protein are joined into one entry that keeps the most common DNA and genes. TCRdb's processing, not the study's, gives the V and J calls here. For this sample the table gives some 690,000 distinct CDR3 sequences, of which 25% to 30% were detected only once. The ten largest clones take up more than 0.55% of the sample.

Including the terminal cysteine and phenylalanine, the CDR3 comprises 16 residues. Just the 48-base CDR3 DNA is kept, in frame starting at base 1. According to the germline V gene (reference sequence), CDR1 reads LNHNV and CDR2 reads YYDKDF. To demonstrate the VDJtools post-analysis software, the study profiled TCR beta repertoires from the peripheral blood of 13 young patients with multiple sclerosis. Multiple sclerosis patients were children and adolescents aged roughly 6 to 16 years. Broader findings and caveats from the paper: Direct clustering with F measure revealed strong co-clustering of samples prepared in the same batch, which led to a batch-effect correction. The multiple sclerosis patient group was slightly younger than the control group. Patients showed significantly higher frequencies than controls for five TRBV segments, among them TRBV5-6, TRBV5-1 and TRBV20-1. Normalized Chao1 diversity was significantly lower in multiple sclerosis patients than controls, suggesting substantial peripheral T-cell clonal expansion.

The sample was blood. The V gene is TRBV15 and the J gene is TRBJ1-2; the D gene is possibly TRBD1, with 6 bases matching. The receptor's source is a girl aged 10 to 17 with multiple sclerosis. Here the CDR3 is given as CVTSRDNPGDFFGYTF. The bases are TGTGTCACCAGCAGAGATAATCCAGGGGACTTCTTTGGCTACACCTTC.